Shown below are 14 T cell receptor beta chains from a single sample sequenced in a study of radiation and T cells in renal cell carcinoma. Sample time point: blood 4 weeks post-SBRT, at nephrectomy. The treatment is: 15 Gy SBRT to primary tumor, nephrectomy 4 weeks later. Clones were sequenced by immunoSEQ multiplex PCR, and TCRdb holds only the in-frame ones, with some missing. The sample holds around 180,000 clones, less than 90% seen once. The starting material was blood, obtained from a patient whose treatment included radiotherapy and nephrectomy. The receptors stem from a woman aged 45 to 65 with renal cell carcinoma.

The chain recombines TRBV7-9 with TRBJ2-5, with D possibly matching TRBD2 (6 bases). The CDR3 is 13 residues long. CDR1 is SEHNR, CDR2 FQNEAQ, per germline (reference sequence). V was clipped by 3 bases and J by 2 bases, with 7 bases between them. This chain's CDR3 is CASSFGRQETQYF. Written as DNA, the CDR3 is TGTGCCAGCAGCTTTGGGAGGCAAGAGACCCAGTACTTC.

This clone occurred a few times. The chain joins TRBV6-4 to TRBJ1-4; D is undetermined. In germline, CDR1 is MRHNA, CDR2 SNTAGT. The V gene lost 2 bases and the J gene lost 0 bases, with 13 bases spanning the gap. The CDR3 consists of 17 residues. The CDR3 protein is CASSDPETAATNEKLFF. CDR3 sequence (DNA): TGTGCCAGCAGTGACCCGGAGACGGCGGCAACTAATGAAAAACTGTTTTTT.

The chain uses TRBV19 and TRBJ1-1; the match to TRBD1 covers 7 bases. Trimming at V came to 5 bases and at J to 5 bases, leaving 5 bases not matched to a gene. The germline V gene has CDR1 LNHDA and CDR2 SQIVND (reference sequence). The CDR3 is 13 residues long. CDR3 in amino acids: CASSGTGETEAFF. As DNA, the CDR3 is TGTGCCAGTAGTGGAACAGGGGAAACTGAAGCTTTCTTT.

CDR3 loop: CASSRFRTGNNYGYTF. CDR3 sequence (DNA): TGTGCCAGCAGTCGATTCCGGACAGGGAATAACTATGGCTACACCTTC. The rearrangement joins TRBV27 to TRBJ1-2, with 8 nucleotides matching TRBD1. The CDR3 covers 16 residues. Germline-derived CDR1 and CDR2 are MNHEY and SMNVEV (reference sequence). Unmatched junction bases numbered 9, after V lost 5 bases and J lost 1 base.

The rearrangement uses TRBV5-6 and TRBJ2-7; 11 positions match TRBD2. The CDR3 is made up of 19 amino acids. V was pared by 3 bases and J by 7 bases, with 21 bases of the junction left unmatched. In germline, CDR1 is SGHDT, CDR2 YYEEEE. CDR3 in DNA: TGTGCCAGCAGCTGGTCCGCCGGGACTAGCGGTCGTGTCGGGCGGGAGCAGTACTTC. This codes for CASSWSAGTSGRVGREQYF.

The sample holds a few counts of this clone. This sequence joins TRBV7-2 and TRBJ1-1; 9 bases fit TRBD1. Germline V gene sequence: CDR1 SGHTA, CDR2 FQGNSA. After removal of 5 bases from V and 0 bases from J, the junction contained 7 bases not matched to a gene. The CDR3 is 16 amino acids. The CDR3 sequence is CASSPGTGMLNTEAFF. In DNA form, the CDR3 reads TGTGCCAGCAGCCCAGGGACAGGGATGTTGAACACTGAAGCTTTCTTT.

The CDR3 DNA reads TGTGCCAGCTCACCGAGCCAGAACACTGAAGCTTTCTTT. Its protein product is CASSPSQNTEAFF. The chain is built from TRBV18 and TRBJ1-1; D is ambiguous. The V gene lost 3 bases and the J gene lost 1 base, with 6 bases spanning the gap. The CDR3 extends over 13 amino acids. Germline V CDR1 and CDR2: KGHSH, LQKENI.

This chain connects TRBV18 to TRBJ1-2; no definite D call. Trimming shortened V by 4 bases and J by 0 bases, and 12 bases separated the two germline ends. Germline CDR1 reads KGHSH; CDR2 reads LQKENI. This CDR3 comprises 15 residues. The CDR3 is CASSLGPTSNYGYTF. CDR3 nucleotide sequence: TGTGCCAGCTCACTCGGGCCCACGTCTAACTATGGCTACACCTTC.

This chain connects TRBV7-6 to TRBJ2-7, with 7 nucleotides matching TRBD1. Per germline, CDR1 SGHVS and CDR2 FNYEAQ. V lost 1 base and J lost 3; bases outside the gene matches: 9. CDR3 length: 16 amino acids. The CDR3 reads CASSLVIGQANYEQYF. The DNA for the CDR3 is TGTGCCAGCAGCTTAGTGATCGGACAGGCCAACTACGAGCAGTACTTC. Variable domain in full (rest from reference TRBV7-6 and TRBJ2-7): GAGVSQSPRYKVTKRGQDVALRCDPISGHVSLYWYRQALGQGPEFLTYFNYEAQQDKSGLPNDRFSAERPEGSISTLTIQRTEQRDSAMYRCASSLVIGQANYEQYFGPGTRLTVT.

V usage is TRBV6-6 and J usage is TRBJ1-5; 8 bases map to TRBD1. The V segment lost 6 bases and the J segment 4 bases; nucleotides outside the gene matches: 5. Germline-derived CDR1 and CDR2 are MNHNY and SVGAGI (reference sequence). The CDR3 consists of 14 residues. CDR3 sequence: CASSGQGPNQPQHF. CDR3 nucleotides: TGTGCCAGCAGCGGACAGGGTCCTAATCAGCCCCAGCATTTT.

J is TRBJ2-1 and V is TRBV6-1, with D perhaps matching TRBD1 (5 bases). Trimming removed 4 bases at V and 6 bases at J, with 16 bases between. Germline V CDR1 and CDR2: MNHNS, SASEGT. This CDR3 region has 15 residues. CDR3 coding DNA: TGTGCCAGCAGTGGAGTCAGGGTTAGTTCCAATGAGCAGTTCTTC. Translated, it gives CASSGVRVSSNEQFF.

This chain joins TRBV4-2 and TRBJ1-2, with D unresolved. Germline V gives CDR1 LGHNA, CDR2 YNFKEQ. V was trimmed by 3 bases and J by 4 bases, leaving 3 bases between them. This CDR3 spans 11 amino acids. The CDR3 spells CASSHSYGYTF. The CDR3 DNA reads TGTGCCAGCAGCCATTCCTATGGCTACACCTTC.

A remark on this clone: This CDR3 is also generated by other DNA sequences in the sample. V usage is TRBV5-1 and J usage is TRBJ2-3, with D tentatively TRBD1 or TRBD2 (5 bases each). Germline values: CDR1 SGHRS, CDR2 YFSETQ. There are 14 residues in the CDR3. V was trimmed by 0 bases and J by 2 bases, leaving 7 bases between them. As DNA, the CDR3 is TGCGCCAGCAGCTTGGAGGGACCCACAGATACGCAGTATTTT. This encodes CASSLEGPTDTQYF.

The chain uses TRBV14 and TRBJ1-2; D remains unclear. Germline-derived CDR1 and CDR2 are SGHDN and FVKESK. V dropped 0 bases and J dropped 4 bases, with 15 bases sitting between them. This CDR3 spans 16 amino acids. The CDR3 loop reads CASSQDTGLGVYGYTF. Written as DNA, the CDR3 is TGTGCCAGCAGCCAAGACACCGGGCTGGGCGTCTATGGCTACACCTTC.